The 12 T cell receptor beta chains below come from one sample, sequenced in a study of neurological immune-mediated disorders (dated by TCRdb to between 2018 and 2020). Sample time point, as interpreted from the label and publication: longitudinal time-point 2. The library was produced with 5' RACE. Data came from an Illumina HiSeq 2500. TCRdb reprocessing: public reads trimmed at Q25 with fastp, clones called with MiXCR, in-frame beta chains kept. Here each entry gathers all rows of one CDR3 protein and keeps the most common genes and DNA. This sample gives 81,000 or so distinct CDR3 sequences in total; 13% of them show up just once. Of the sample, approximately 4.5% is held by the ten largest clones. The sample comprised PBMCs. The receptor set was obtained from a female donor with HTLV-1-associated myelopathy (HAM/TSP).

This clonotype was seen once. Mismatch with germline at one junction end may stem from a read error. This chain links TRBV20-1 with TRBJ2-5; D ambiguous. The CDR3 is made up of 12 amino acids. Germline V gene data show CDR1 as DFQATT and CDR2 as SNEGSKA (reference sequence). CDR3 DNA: TGTAGTGCTAGGTCCCCCGTGAAGACCCAGTACTTC. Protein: CSARSPVKTQYF.

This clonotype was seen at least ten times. The CDR3 here is CASSLGQDHEQFF. For the CDR3, the DNA is TGCGCCAGCAGCTTGGGACAGGATCATGAGCAGTTCTTC. This chain joins TRBV5-1 and TRBJ2-1; maybe TRBD1 (6 bases). The germline V gene has CDR1 SGHRS and CDR2 YFSETQ. The ends were cut back, 0 bases at V and 8 bases at J, with 9 bases in the middle. This CDR3 contains 13 residues.

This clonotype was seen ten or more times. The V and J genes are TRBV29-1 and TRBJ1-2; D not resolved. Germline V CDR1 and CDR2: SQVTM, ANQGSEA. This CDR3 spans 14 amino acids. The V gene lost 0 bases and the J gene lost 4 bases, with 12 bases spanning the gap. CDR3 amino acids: CSVEDWALGYGYTF. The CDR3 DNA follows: TGCAGCGTTGAAGACTGGGCTCTAGGCTATGGCTACACCTTC.

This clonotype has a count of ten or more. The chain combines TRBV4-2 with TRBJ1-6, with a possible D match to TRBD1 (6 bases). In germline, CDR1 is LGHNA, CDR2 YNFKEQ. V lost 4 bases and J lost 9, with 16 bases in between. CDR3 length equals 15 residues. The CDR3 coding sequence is TGTGCCAGCAGCCCGAGGGATCAGGGGACTTCACCCCTCCACTTT. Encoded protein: CASSPRDQGTSPLHF.

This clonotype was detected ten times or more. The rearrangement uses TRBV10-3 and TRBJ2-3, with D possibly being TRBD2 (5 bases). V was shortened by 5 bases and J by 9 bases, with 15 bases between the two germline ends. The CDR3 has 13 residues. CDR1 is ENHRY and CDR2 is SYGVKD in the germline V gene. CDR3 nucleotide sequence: TGTGCCATCAGTCCCACTAGTTTCGAGACGCAGTATTTT. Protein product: CAISPTSFETQYF.

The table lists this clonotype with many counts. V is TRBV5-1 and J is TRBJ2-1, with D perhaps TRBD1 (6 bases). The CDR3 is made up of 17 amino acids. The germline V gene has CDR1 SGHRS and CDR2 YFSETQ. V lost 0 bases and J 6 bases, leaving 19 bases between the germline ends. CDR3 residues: CASSLAILQGMINEQFF. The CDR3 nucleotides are TGCGCCAGCAGCTTGGCCATTTTACAGGGTATGATCAATGAGCAGTTCTTC.

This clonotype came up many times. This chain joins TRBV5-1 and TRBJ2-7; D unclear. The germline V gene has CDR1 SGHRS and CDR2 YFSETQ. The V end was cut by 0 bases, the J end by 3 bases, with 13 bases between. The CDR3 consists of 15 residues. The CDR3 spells CASSLAPTVLYEQYF. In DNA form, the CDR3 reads TGCGCCAGCAGCTTGGCCCCTACGGTCCTCTACGAGCAGTACTTC.

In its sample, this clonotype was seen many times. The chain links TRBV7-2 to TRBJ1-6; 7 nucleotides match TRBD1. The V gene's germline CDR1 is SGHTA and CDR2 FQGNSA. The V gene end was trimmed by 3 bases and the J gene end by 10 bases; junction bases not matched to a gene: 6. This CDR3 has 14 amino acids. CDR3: CASSFRDRLSPLHF. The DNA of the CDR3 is TGTGCCAGCAGCTTCCGGGACAGACTGTCACCCCTCCACTTT.

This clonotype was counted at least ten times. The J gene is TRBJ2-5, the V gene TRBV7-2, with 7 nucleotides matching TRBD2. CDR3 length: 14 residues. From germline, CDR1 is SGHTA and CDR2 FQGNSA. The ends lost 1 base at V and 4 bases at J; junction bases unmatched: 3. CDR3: CASSLDPGGETQYF. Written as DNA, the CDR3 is TGTGCCAGCAGCTTAGACCCGGGGGGAGAGACCCAGTACTTC.

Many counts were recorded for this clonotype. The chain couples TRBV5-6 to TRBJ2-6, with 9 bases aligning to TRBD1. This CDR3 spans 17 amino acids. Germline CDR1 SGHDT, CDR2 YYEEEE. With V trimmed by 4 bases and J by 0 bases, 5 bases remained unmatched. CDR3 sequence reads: CASSTGTGNSGANVLTF. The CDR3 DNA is TGTGCCAGCAGCACCGGGACAGGGAACTCTGGGGCCAACGTCCTGACTTTC.

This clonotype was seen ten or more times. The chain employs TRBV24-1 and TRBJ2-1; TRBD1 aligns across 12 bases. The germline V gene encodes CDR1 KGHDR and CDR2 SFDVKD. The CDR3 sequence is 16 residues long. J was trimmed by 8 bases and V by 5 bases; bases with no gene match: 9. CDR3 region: CATSGVGQGAFDEQFF. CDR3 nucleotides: TGTGCCACCAGTGGGGTGGGACAGGGGGCTTTCGATGAGCAGTTCTTC.

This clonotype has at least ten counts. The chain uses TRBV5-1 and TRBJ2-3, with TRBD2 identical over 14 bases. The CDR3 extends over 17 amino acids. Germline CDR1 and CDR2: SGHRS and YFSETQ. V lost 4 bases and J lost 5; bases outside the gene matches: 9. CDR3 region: CASSQGLAGGLGDTQYF. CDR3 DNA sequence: TGCGCCAGCAGCCAAGGACTAGCGGGGGGCCTTGGAGATACGCAGTATTTT.